This T cell receptor (beta chain) was captured by sequencing in a study of blood T cell repertoires in COVID-19. Method: immunoSEQ multiplex PCR; TCRdb's copy keeps in-frame clones and lacks some. The sample lists some 350,000 clones, over 80% occurring once. This clone was recorded only once. Germline CDR1 and CDR2: MGHDK and SYGVNS. The J segment lost 8 bases and the V segment lost 7 bases, leaving 4 bases of the junction unmatched. This CDR3 is built from 12 residues. The origin of this receptor is a woman aged 45-65 years with COVID-19, enrolled during active disease. Sequenced sample: peripheral blood. The V gene is TRBV25-1, the J gene TRBJ1-2, with 10 bases matching TRBD1. The CDR3 DNA reads as TGTGCCAGCAACGGACAGGGGGAAGGCTACACCTTC. Translating it yields CASNGQGEGYTF.